This T cell receptor beta chain was found in a study of neoadjuvant nivolumab and ipilimumab in lung cancer. Overall study: Patients got nivolumab 3 mg/kg on days 1, 15 and 29; combination added ipilimumab 1 mg/kg day 1. Regarding the study as a whole: Resected tumors had greater TCR richness and clonality than uninvolved lung. Blood richness before therapy tracked richness in tumors resected after neoadjuvant therapy. TCR clonality did not significantly correlate with pathologic tumor regression.

The data were produced by immunoSEQ multiplex PCR, yet TCRdb's version contains in-frame clones alone and is incomplete. The profile shows 2,500 to 4,000 clones, just over 85% of them singletons. The V gene end was trimmed by 2 bases and the J gene end by 7 bases; junction bases not matched to a gene: 4. The CDR3 consists of 14 residues. The V gene's germline CDR1 is SGHNT and CDR2 YYREEE (reference sequence). Details on this clone: Its antigen is currently unknown.

The starting material was tumor tissue, obtained after neoadjuvant nivolumab, alone or with ipilimumab, at or shortly before surgery. The chain carries TRBV5-4 and TRBJ1-5, with 9 nucleotides matching TRBD1. The sequence was collected from an adult with non-small cell lung cancer. The CDR3 nucleotides read TGTGCCAGCAGCTTACAGGGGGCGAGACAGCCCCAGCATTTT. As protein: CASSLQGARQPQHF.